This TCR beta chain was captured in a study of blood T cell repertoires in COVID-19. Sequencing was performed with immunoSEQ multiplex PCR; in TCRdb, only in-frame clones are kept and a portion is missing. Of over 85,000 clones listed, roughly 85% were seen once; the top ten hold approximately 2%. Germline V gene data show CDR1 as LGHNA and CDR2 as YNFKEQ. V dropped 0 bases and J dropped 6 bases, with 15 bases sitting between them. CDR3 length: 15 residues. The receptor was derived from a man aged 45-60 years with active COVID-19. The chain combines TRBV4-2 with TRBJ2-7; maybe TRBD2 (7 bases). The sample consisted of peripheral blood. In DNA form, the CDR3 reads TGTGCCAGCAGCCAAGATCAGTGGGGGGGCAGCGAGCAGTACTTC. This translates into CASSQDQWGGSEQYF.